The text below deals with one T cell receptor (beta chain). TCRdb re-called the 5' RACE reads through MiXCR, storing one row per CDR3 protein. The table has about 43,000 distinct CDR3 sequences, about 22% seen once; the top ten hold more than 7%. This sample is drawn from a study of spatial heterogeneity in lung cancer. J lost 8 bases, V lost 4 bases, and 8 bases had no gene match. This CDR3 is built from 14 residues. Germline CDR1 is SGHKS and CDR2 is YYEKEE (reference sequence). Time point here: blood at routine non-recurrence follow-up after resection. Sequenced here: PBMCs, sampled at follow-up. This sequence was found in a female donor with early-stage non-small cell lung cancer. The chain recombines TRBV5-5 with TRBJ1-4, with TRBD1 identical over 7 bases. CDR3 protein: CASSQGQDGEKLFF. For the CDR3, the DNA is TGTGCCAGCAGCCAAGGACAGGACGGGGAAAAACTGTTTTTT.